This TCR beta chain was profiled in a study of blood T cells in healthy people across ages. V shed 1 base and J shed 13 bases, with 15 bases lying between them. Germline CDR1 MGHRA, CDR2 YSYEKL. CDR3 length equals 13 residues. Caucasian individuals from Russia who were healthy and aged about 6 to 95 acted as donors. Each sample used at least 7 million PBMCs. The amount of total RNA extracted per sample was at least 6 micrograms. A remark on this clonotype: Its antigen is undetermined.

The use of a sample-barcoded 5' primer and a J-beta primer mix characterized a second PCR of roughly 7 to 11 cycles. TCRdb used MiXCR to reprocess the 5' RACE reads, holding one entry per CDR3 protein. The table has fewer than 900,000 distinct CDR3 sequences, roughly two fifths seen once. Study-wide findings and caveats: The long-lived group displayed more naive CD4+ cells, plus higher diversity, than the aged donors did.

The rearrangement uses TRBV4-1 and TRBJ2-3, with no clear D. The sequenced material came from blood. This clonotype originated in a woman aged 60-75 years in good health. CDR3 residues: CASSQVLGPLKYF. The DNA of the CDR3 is TGCGCCAGCAGCCAAGTTTTAGGGCCCTTAAAGTATTTT.